This T cell receptor (beta chain) is drawn from a study of spatial heterogeneity in lung cancer. Study in general: On average, each unique TCR and UMI combination appeared more than ten times in raw reads.

General observations from the study: At tumor resection, ubiquitous expanded TCRs were detected in blood more often than later.

Remarks on this clonotype: As yet, its antigen is unknown.

The CDR3 runs 12 residues. The germline CDR1 and CDR2 sequences are LNHDA and SQIVND (reference sequence). The ends were cut back, 5 bases at V and 2 bases at J, with 6 bases in the middle. Every TCR cDNA molecule carried a tag that served as a unique molecular identifier. MiXCR, run by TCRdb on the 5' RACE reads, gives a single entry per CDR3 protein. The data hold 49,000 or so distinct CDR3 sequences, with roughly 10% observed a single time. Time point reported: blood at routine non-recurrence follow-up after resection. Unsorted whole RNA samples from tumor, nontumor lung or frozen PBMC were sequenced.

Sample: PBMCs, taken at follow-up. This chain uses TRBV19 with TRBJ1-1; D call uncertain. This receptor was taken from a male donor with early-stage non-small cell lung cancer. CDR3 residues: CASSHPNTEAFF. The CDR3 bases are TGTGCCAGTAGTCACCCTAACACTGAAGCTTTCTTT.